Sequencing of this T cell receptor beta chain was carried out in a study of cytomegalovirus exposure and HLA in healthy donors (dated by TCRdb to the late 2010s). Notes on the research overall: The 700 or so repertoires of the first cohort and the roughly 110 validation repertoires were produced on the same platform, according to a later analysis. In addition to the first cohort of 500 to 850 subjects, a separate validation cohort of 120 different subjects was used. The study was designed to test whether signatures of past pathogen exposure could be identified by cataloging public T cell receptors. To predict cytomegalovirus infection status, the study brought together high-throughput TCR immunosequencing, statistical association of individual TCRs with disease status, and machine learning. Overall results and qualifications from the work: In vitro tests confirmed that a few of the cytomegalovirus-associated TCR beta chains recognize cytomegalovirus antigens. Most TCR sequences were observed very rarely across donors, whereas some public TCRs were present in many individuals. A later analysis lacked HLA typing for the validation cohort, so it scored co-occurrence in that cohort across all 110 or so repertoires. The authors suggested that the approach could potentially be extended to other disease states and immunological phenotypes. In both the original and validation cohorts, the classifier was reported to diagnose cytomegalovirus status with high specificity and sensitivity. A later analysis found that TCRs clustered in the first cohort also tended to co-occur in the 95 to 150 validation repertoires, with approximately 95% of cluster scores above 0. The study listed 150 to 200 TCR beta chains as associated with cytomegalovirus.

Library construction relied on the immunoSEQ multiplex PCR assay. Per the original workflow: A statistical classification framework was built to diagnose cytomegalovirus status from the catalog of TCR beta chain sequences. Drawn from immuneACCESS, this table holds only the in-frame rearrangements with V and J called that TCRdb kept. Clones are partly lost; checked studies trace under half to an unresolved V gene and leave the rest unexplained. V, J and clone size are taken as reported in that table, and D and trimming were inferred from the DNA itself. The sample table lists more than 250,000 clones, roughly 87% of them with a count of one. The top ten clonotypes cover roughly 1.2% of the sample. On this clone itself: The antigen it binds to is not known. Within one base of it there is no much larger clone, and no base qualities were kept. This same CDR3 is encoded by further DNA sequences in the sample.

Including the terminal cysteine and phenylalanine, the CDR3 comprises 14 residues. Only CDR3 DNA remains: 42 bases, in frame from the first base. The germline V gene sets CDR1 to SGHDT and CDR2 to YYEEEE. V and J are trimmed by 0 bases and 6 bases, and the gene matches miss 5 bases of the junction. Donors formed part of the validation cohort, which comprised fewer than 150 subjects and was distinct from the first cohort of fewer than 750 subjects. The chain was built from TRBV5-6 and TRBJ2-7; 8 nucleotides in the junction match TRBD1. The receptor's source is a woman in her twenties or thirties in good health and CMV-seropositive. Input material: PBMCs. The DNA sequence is TGTGCCAGCAGCTTGGGGCAGGGGGCTCGCGAGCAGTACTTC. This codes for CASSLGQGAREQYF.